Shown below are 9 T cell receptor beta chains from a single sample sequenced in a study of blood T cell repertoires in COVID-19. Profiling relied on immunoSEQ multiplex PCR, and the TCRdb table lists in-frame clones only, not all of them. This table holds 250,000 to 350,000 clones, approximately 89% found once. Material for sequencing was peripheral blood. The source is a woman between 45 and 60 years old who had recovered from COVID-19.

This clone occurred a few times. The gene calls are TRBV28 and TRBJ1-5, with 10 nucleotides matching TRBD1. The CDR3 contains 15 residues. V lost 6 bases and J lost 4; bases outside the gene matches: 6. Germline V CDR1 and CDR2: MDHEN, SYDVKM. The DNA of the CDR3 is TGTGCCAGCAGGCAATGGGGACAGGGGAATCAGCCCCAGCATTTT. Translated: CASRQWGQGNQPQHF.

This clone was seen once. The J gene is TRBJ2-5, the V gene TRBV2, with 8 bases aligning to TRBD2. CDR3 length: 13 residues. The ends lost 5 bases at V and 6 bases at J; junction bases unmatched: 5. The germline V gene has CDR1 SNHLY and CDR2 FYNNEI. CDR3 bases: TGTGCCAGCAGTTACGGACTAGCAAAGACCCAGTACTTC. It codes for CASSYGLAKTQYF.

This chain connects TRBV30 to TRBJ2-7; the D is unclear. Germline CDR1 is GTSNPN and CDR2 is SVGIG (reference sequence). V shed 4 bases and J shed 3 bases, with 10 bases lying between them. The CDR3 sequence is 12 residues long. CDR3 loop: CAWTKSGYEQYF. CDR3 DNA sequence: TGTGCCTGGACTAAGTCGGGCTACGAGCAGTACTTC.

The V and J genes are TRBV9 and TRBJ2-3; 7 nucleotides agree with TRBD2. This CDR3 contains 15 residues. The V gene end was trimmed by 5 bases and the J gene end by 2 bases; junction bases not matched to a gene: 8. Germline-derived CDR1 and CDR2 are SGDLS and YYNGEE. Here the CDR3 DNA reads TGTGCCAGCAGTCCCTCAGCGGGGCTCACAGATACGCAGTATTTT. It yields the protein CASSPSAGLTDTQYF.

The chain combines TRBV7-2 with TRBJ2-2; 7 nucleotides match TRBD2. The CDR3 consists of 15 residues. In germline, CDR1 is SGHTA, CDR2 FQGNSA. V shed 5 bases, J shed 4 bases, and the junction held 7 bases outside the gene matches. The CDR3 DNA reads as TGTGCCAGCAGCGATGATGGCGGGGGCACCGGGGAGCTGTTTTTT. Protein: CASSDDGGGTGELFF.

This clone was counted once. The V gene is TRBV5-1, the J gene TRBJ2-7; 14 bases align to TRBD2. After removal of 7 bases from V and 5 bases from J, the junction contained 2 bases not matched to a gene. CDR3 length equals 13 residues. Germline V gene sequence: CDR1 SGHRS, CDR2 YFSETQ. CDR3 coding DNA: TGCGCCAGCGCGGGACTAGCGGGAGACGAGCAGTACTTC. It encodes CASAGLAGDEQYF.

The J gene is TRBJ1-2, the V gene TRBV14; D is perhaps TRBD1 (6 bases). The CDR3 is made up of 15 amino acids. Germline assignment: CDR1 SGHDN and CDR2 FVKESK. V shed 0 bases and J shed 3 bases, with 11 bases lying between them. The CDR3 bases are TGTGCCAGCAGCCAAGATCCTCAGGGGTACTATGGCTACACCTTC. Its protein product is CASSQDPQGYYGYTF.

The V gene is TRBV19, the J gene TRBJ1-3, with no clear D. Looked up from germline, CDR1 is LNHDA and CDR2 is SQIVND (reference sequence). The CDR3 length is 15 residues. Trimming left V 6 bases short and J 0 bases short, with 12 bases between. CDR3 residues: CASRVLESSGNTIYF. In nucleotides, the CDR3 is TGTGCCAGTAGGGTCTTGGAGTCCTCTGGAAACACCATATATTTT.

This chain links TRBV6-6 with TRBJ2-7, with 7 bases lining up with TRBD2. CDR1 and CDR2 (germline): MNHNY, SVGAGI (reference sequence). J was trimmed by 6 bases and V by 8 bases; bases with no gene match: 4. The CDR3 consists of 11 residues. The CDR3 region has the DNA TGTGCCAGCGGACTAGGTCTCGAGCAGTACTTC. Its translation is CASGLGLEQYF.